These T cell receptor beta chains were read from a single sample in a study of T cell changes during pregnancy in multiple sclerosis. Profiled with immunoSEQ multiplex PCR; TCRdb holds only in-frame clones, not every one. Of around 67,000 clones listed, about 92% were seen once; the top ten hold 2.3%. The sequencing used peripheral blood, collected in the first trimester of pregnancy. The receptors were sampled from a female donor with multiple sclerosis, enrolled in a pregnancy study. CDR3s include the opening cysteine and the closing phenylalanine or tryptophan. The order of the fields is D gene, J gene, clone size, V gene, CDR3 protein, CDR3 DNA. The D gene is left open where the match is weak. Clone size is stated in some rows and not others, as once, few, many or a class when expanded.

d_call: TRBD2
j_call: TRBJ2-1
clone_size: .
v_call: TRBV7-9
cdr3_aa: CASSQRLAGQFF
cdr3_nt: TGTGCCAGCAGCCAAAGACTAGCGGGACAGTTCTTC

d_call: TRBD2
j_call: TRBJ2-7
clone_size: few
v_call: TRBV7-2
cdr3_aa: CASSLDTGGSYEQYF
cdr3_nt: TGTGCCAGCAGCTTAGACACGGGAGGTTCCTACGAGCAGTACTTC

d_call: .
j_call: TRBJ2-3
clone_size: .
v_call: TRBV7-3
cdr3_aa: CASSLGGGRFSDTQYF
cdr3_nt: TGTGCCAGCAGCTTAGGCGGCGGAAGGTTTTCAGATACGCAGTATTTT

d_call: .
j_call: TRBJ2-3
clone_size: .
v_call: TRBV6-1
cdr3_aa: CASSERGEGLSDTQYF
cdr3_nt: TGTGCCAGCAGTGAAAGGGGGGAGGGCCTATCGGATACGCAGTATTTT

d_call: .
j_call: TRBJ2-7
clone_size: .
v_call: TRBV11-2
cdr3_aa: CASSLRDSRYEQYF
cdr3_nt: TGTGCCAGCAGCTTGCGGGACAGCCGTTACGAGCAGTACTTC

d_call: .
j_call: TRBJ2-1
clone_size: .
v_call: TRBV7-6
cdr3_aa: CASSLGAYYNEQFF
cdr3_nt: TGTGCCAGCAGCTTAGGGGCATACTACAATGAGCAGTTCTTC

d_call: .
j_call: TRBJ1-1
clone_size: .
v_call: TRBV27
cdr3_aa: CASSLSLEDTEAFF
cdr3_nt: TGTGCCAGCAGTTTATCGCTCGAGGACACTGAAGCTTTCTTT

d_call: TRBD2
j_call: TRBJ2-7
clone_size: .
v_call: TRBV7-2
cdr3_aa: CASSTRFRLAGSYEQYF
cdr3_nt: TGTGCCAGCAGCACCCGTTTTCGACTAGCGGGAAGCTACGAGCAGTACTTC

d_call: .
j_call: TRBJ1-5
clone_size: .
v_call: TRBV28
cdr3_aa: CASSAWDSRTYQPQHF
cdr3_nt: TGTGCCAGCAGTGCTTGGGACTCACGGACCTATCAGCCCCAGCATTTT

d_call: .
j_call: TRBJ1-5
clone_size: .
v_call: TRBV4-2
cdr3_aa: CASSQDGGGNQPQHF
cdr3_nt: TGTGCCAGCAGCCAAGACGGGGGGGGCAATCAGCCCCAGCATTTT

d_call: .
j_call: TRBJ2-1
clone_size: .
v_call: TRBV2
cdr3_aa: CASRTDMLGINEQFF
cdr3_nt: TGTGCCAGCAGAACCGACATGCTCGGGATCAATGAGCAGTTCTTC

d_call: TRBD2
j_call: TRBJ2-1
clone_size: .
v_call: TRBV5-4
cdr3_aa: CASSLGESGSGSYNEQFF
cdr3_nt: TGTGCCAGCAGCCTAGGTGAAAGCGGGAGTGGTTCCTACAATGAGCAGTTCTTC

d_call: .
j_call: TRBJ1-4
clone_size: .
v_call: TRBV4-3
cdr3_aa: CASSQDIATNEKLFF
cdr3_nt: TGCGCCAGCAGCCAAGACATTGCAACTAATGAAAAACTGTTTTTT

d_call: .
j_call: TRBJ2-2
clone_size: once
v_call: TRBV21-1
cdr3_aa: CASSKELAGAPPPGELFF
cdr3_nt: TGTGCCAGCAGCAAAGAGTTAGCGGGAGCGCCACCGCCCGGGGAGCTGTTTTTT

d_call: TRBD2
j_call: TRBJ2-5
clone_size: .
v_call: TRBV28
cdr3_aa: CASSLKGGAGGWWGETQYF
cdr3_nt: TGTGCCAGCAGCCTCAAGGGGGGAGCGGGAGGGTGGTGGGGAGAGACCCAGTACTTC

d_call: TRBD1
j_call: TRBJ1-4
clone_size: few
v_call: TRBV10-3
cdr3_aa: CAIRTGPNEKLFF
cdr3_nt: TGTGCCATCAGGACAGGGCCTAATGAAAAACTGTTTTTT

d_call: .
j_call: TRBJ1-4
clone_size: .
v_call: TRBV10-3
cdr3_aa: CAISENDRGVGGKLFF
cdr3_nt: TGTGCCATCAGTGAGAACGACAGAGGGGTGGGGGGGAAACTGTTTTTT

d_call: TRBD1
j_call: TRBJ1-2
clone_size: .
v_call: TRBV7-2
cdr3_aa: CASSVRDRANYGYTF
cdr3_nt: TGTGCCAGCAGCGTTCGGGACAGAGCTAACTATGGCTACACCTTC

d_call: TRBD2
j_call: TRBJ2-2
clone_size: .
v_call: TRBV11-2
cdr3_aa: CASSLGTLAGMNTGELFF
cdr3_nt: TGTGCCAGCAGCTTAGGAACACTAGCGGGGATGAACACCGGGGAGCTGTTTTTT

d_call: TRBD2
j_call: TRBJ2-1
clone_size: .
v_call: TRBV4-3
cdr3_aa: CASSQETSGSGEQFF
cdr3_nt: TGCGCCAGCAGCCAAGAGACTAGCGGGAGTGGTGAGCAGTTCTTC

d_call: TRBD2
j_call: TRBJ2-2
clone_size: .
v_call: TRBV5-5
cdr3_aa: CASSTTSGSLYTGELFF
cdr3_nt: TGTGCCAGCAGCACCACTAGCGGGAGTCTCTACACCGGGGAGCTGTTTTTT

d_call: TRBD2
j_call: TRBJ2-1
clone_size: .
v_call: TRBV5-1
cdr3_aa: CASSFIGGQATSGYNEQFF
cdr3_nt: TGCGCCAGCAGCTTTATCGGGGGGCAGGCGACTAGCGGGTACAATGAGCAGTTCTTC

d_call: .
j_call: TRBJ1-1
clone_size: .
v_call: TRBV6-5
cdr3_aa: CASNRGKNTEAFF
cdr3_nt: TGTGCCAGCAACCGGGGTAAGAACACTGAAGCTTTCTTT

d_call: .
j_call: TRBJ2-2
clone_size: .
v_call: TRBV11-2
cdr3_aa: CASSLGGRSGNTGELFF
cdr3_nt: TGTGCCAGCAGCTTAGGCGGCAGAAGTGGGAACACCGGGGAGCTGTTTTTT

d_call: .
j_call: TRBJ1-1
clone_size: .
v_call: TRBV6-5
cdr3_aa: CASSYSGSAGAGVFF
cdr3_nt: TGTGCCAGCAGTTACTCGGGTTCGGCAGGGGCGGGAGTGTTCTTT

d_call: TRBD2
j_call: TRBJ2-3
clone_size: once
v_call: TRBV7-3
cdr3_aa: CASSLTGLYTDTQYF
cdr3_nt: TGTGCCAGCAGCTTAACGGGACTATACACAGATACGCAGTATTTT

d_call: .
j_call: TRBJ2-5
clone_size: .
v_call: TRBV19
cdr3_aa: CASSISPTGFSETQYF
cdr3_nt: TGTGCCAGTAGTATATCCCCAACCGGGTTCTCGGAGACCCAGTACTTC

d_call: TRBD2
j_call: TRBJ2-1
clone_size: .
v_call: TRBV7-9
cdr3_aa: CASSSPRLAGPYNEQFF
cdr3_nt: TGTGCCAGCAGCTCCCCGCGACTAGCGGGACCCTACAATGAGCAGTTCTTC

d_call: .
j_call: TRBJ1-2
clone_size: .
v_call: TRBV11-1
cdr3_aa: CASSEDRNYGYTF
cdr3_nt: TGTGCCAGCAGCGAGGATAGAAACTATGGCTACACCTTC

d_call: TRBD1
j_call: TRBJ2-7
clone_size: .
v_call: TRBV5-4
cdr3_aa: CASSLAGTGDYEQYF
cdr3_nt: TGTGCCAGCAGCTTGGCCGGGACAGGGGACTACGAGCAGTACTTC

d_call: TRBD1
j_call: TRBJ1-2
clone_size: .
v_call: TRBV7-9
cdr3_aa: CASSLETGTYGYTF
cdr3_nt: TGTGCCAGCAGCTTAGAGACAGGGACCTATGGCTACACCTTC

d_call: .
j_call: TRBJ2-2
clone_size: .
v_call: TRBV6-5
cdr3_aa: CASSYSLSTGELFF
cdr3_nt: TGTGCCAGCAGTTACTCGCTGAGCACCGGGGAGCTGTTTTTT

d_call: TRBD2
j_call: TRBJ2-1
clone_size: .
v_call: TRBV11-2
cdr3_aa: CASSLGAGRAVEQFF
cdr3_nt: TGTGCCAGCAGCTTAGGTGCCGGGAGGGCGGTTGAGCAGTTCTTC

d_call: TRBD1
j_call: TRBJ2-7
clone_size: .
v_call: TRBV11-1
cdr3_aa: CASSWDREGTYEQYF
cdr3_nt: TGTGCCAGCAGCTGGGACAGGGAAGGAACCTACGAGCAGTACTTC

d_call: TRBD1
j_call: TRBJ2-2
clone_size: .
v_call: TRBV5-1
cdr3_aa: CASSLVGQGPPTAGELFF
cdr3_nt: TGCGCCAGCAGCTTGGTCGGACAGGGGCCACCTACGGCGGGGGAGCTGTTTTTT

d_call: TRBD1
j_call: TRBJ1-5
clone_size: few
v_call: TRBV19
cdr3_aa: CASRSRDRGKEPQHF
cdr3_nt: TGTGCCAGTAGGTCCCGGGACAGGGGCAAGGAGCCCCAGCATTTT

d_call: .
j_call: TRBJ2-7
clone_size: .
v_call: TRBV4-2
cdr3_aa: CASSQTPGTGDPYEQYF
cdr3_nt: TGTGCCAGCAGCCAGACACCGGGGACGGGGGACCCCTACGAGCAGTACTTC

d_call: .
j_call: TRBJ1-1
clone_size: .
v_call: TRBV19
cdr3_aa: CASTTRTVGPGAEAFF
cdr3_nt: TGTGCCAGTACTACTCGGACAGTTGGACCTGGGGCTGAAGCTTTCTTT

d_call: .
j_call: TRBJ2-7
clone_size: .
v_call: TRBV5-5
cdr3_aa: CASSPGYEQYF
cdr3_nt: TGTGCCAGCAGTCCAGGGTACGAGCAGTACTTC

d_call: .
j_call: TRBJ2-1
clone_size: .
v_call: TRBV12-5
cdr3_aa: CASGSPPRYNEQFF
cdr3_nt: TGTGCTAGTGGTTCTCCGCCGCGTTACAATGAGCAGTTCTTC

d_call: TRBD2
j_call: TRBJ2-5
clone_size: .
v_call: TRBV7-2
cdr3_aa: CASSWGLAEETQYF
cdr3_nt: TGTGCCAGCAGTTGGGGACTAGCGGAAGAGACCCAGTACTTC

d_call: TRBD1
j_call: TRBJ2-3
clone_size: .
v_call: TRBV19
cdr3_aa: CASSTGQVGDTQYF
cdr3_nt: TGTGCCAGTAGTACCGGACAGGTGGGAGATACGCAGTATTTT